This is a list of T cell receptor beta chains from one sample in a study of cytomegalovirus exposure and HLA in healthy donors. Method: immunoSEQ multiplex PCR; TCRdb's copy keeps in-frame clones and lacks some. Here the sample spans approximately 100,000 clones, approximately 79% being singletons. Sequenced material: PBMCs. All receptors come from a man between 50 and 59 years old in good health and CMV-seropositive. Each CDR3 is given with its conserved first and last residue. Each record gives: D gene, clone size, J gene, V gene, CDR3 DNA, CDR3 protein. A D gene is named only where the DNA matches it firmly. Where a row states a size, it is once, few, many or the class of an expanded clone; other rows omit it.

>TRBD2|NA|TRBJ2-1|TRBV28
TGTGCCAGCAGGTCTGGGGCGGGAGACTACAATGAGCAGTTCTTC
CASRSGAGDYNEQFF
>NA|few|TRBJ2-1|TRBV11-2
TGTGCCAGCAGCCCAGGGACTCACTCGGGGCAGTTCTTC
CASSPGTHSGQFF
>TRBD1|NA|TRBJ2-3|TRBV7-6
TGTGCCAGCAGCCCCTTGGGACAGGGGAGAGATACGCAGTATTTT
CASSPLGQGRDTQYF
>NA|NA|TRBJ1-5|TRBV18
TGTGCCAGCTCACCATTTAGTCAGGGTCATCAGCCCCAGCATTTT
CASSPFSQGHQPQHF
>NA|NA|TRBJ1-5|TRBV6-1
TGTGCCAGCACCAGGGGCAACCAGCCCCAGCATTTT
CASTRGNQPQHF
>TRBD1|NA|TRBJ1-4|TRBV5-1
TGCGCCAGCAGCTTGGGGCAAAACAGGGGTCGTGAAAAACTGTTTTTT
CASSLGQNRGREKLFF
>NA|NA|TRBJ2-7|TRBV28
TGTGCCAGCCACTCCTCCTACGAGCAGTACTTC
CASHSSYEQYF
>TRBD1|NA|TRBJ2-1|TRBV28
TGTGCCAGCAGGCTAATGCAGGGGGCGTGGAATGAGCAGTTCTTC
CASRLMQGAWNEQFF
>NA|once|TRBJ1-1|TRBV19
TGTGCCAGTAGTATATGGGGGGGCACCAACCGAATGAACACTGAAGCTTTCTTT
CASSIWGGTNRMNTEAFF
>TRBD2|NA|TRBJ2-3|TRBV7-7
TGTGCCAGCAGCTTAAGTACGGGAGGGAGCACAGATACGCAGTATTTT
CASSLSTGGSTDTQYF
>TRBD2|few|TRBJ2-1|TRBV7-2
TGTGCCAGCAGCGCCGGCGGGGCGGGAGGACGTGAGCAGTTCTTC
CASSAGGAGGREQFF
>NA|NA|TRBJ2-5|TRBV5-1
TGCGCCAGCAGCGCGGGGACAGCTAACCAAGAGACCCAGTACTTC
CASSAGTANQETQYF
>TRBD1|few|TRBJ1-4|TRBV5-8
TGTGCCAGCAGCTGGAGCGGGACAGGGTCCCAAAAACTGTTTTTT
CASSWSGTGSQKLFF
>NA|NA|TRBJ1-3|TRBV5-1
TGCGCCAGCAGCTTGGGTGCGGGAAACTCTGGAAACACCATATATTTT
CASSLGAGNSGNTIYF
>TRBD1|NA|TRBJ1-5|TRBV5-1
TGCGCCAGCATTACGGGACAGATACCAAATCAGCCCCAGCATTTT
CASITGQIPNQPQHF
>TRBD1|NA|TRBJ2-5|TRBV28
TGTGCCAGCAGTTCAGTTCGGGACAGGGGGCAGAACTTC
CASSSVRDRGQNF
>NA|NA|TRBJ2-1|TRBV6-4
TGTGCCAGCACCCCGAGGGCGGGGGCGATGGATGAGCAGTTCTTC
CASTPRAGAMDEQFF
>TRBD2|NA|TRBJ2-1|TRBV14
TGTGCCAGCAGCCAAGGCCATAGCGGGGGTTACAATGAGCAGTTCTTC
CASSQGHSGGYNEQFF
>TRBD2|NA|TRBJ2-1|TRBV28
TGTGCCAGCATTCACCGGGGGGGCGGCAGGAATCCCGGCTTCTTC
CASIHRGGGRNPGFF
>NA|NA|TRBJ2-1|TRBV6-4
TGTGCCAGCAGTGACTCGAGGGAGATTGAATACAATAAGCAGTTCTTC
CASSDSREIEYNKQFF
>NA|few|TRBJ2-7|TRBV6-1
TGTGCCAGCAGGACCCGAGACACCATATCCTACGAGCAGTACTTC
CASRTRDTISYEQYF
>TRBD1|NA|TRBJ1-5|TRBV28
TGTGCCAGCACCTTCGGGACAGGGGGGCAGCCCCAGCATTTT
CASTFGTGGQPQHF
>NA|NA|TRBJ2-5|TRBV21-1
TGTGCCAGCAGCATAAATCAACCGGGACTACCCAATGGGGGGACCCAGTACTTC
CASSINQPGLPNGGTQYF
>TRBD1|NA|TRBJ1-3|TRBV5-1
TGCGCCAGCAGCTTCGGACAGGGGGACACCATATATTTT
CASSFGQGDTIYF